These 22 T cell receptor beta chains were sequenced from one sample in a study of persistence of HIV-infected CD4 T cells (dated by TCRdb to about 2020). TCRbeta repertoires were sequenced from genomic DNA with the immunoSEQ hsTCRB assay version 4 in survey mode. The source is immuneACCESS, and TCRdb retained only in-frame sequences with V and J called. Part of the clones is not carried over; for the studies checked, unresolved V genes explain less than half of this, and the remainder is unexplained. Present in this sample are 25,000 to 30,000 clones, roughly three quarters of which were seen just once. Roughly 0.8% of the sample goes to the ten largest clones. The antigens of these receptors remain unknown. In light of the paper, this sample's treatment or condition label describes: suppressive antiretroviral therapy. Lysates of CMV-infected fibroblasts were used at about 9.2 ug/mL for cell stimulation. Memory populations depleted of antigen-responding cells were obtained by sorting nonresponding CD40L-negative CD69-negative CD45RO-high memory CD4+ T cells.

The specimen was CD4+ T cells sorted from PBMCs after approximately 19-hour stimulation, collected from a patient who received antiretroviral therapy. According to the study, the label for this sample's cell subset or site signals: CD40L-CD69- CD45RO-high memory CD4 T cells not responding to CMV lysate. Receptors were obtained from an adult woman with HIV who was CMV-seropositive.

This chain links TRBV2 with TRBJ1-2; unclear D gene. Germline values: CDR1 SNHLY, CDR2 FYNNEI. Between the trimmed V and J ends, which lost 1 base and 0 bases, there was a span of 12 bases. CDR3 length: 16 residues. In DNA form, the CDR3 reads TGTGCCAGCAGTGAAGACAGCCCTCAAGCTAACTATGGCTACACCTTC. Encoded protein: CASSEDSPQANYGYTF.

As for this clone: This sample also contains other DNA sequences that code for the same CDR3. This CDR3 reads CASSRDRGSGNTIYF. The CDR3 DNA sequence: TGTGCCAGTAGTCGTGACCGGGGCTCTGGAAACACCATATATTTT. V usage is TRBV19 and J usage is TRBJ1-3, with D unclear. Germline assignment: CDR1 LNHDA and CDR2 SQIVND (reference sequence). V was clipped by 5 bases and J by 0 bases, with 11 bases between them. This CDR3 has 15 residues.

This sequence joins TRBV15 and TRBJ1-5; D is uncertain. Germline V gene sequence: CDR1 LNHNV, CDR2 YYDKDF (reference sequence). The CDR3 is 13 amino acids. The V and J ends lost 3 bases and 7 bases respectively, with 10 bases between them. The CDR3: CATSSRAGQPQHF. In DNA form, the CDR3 reads TGTGCCACCAGCAGTAGGGCTGGGCAGCCCCAGCATTTT. Full variable domain (remainder filled in from reference TRBV15 and TRBJ1-5): DAMVIQNPRYQVTQFGKPVTLSCSQTLNHNVMYWYQQKSSQAPKLLFHYYDKDFNNEADTPDNFQSRRPNTSFCFLDIRSPGLGDTAMYLCATSSRAGQPQHFGDGTRLSIL.

This chain links TRBV3-1 (or the pseudogene TRBV3-2) with TRBJ1-4; the D is unclear. There are 13 residues in the CDR3. Looked up from germline, CDR1 is LGHDT and CDR2 is YNNKEL (reference sequence). V shed 1 base and J shed 8 bases, with 8 bases lying between them. The CDR3 loop is CASSQAYGEKLFF. CDR3 nucleotides: TGTGCCAGCAGCCAAGCGTACGGGGAAAAACTGTTTTTT.

The rearrangement links TRBV30 to TRBJ1-2; 8 bases are shared with TRBD1. Germline values: CDR1 GTSNPN, CDR2 SVGIG (reference sequence). V lost 1 base to trimming and J lost 4 bases; unmatched junction nucleotides: 2. CDR3 length: 13 residues. The CDR3 protein is CAWSATGVYGYTF. CDR3 DNA sequence: TGTGCCTGGAGTGCGACAGGGGTCTATGGCTACACCTTC.

This clone was recorded a few times. The V gene is TRBV19, the J gene TRBJ1-1; tentatively, D is TRBD1 (6 bases). CDR3 size: 13 residues. Trimming cost V 8 bases and J 0 bases, with 10 bases left between them. Germline V CDR1 and CDR2: LNHDA, SQIVND (reference sequence). CDR3 loop: CASFTGMNTEAFF. Here the CDR3 DNA reads TGTGCCAGTTTTACAGGGATGAACACTGAAGCTTTCTTT.

The chain carries TRBV5-6 and TRBJ1-4, with D perhaps TRBD1 (5 bases). The CDR3 length is 14 residues. CDR1 is SGHDT, CDR2 YYEEEE, per germline. The V end was cut by 4 bases, the J end by 8 bases, with 15 bases between. In nucleotides, the CDR3 is TGTGCCAGCAGCCCTACTTTTGGGGCCGAAAAACTGTTTTTT. Translation gives CASSPTFGAEKLFF.

V is TRBV7-9 and J is TRBJ2-1, with TRBD2 matching over 14 bases. After removal of 10 bases from V and 9 bases from J, the junction contained 5 bases not matched to a gene. Looked up from germline, CDR1 is SEHNR and CDR2 is FQNEAQ (reference sequence). The CDR3 is 13 amino acids. In DNA, the CDR3 is TGTGCCACCCGGACTAGCGGGGGGACTGAGCAGTTCTTC. Residues: CATRTSGGTEQFF. Looking up the rest from reference TRBV7-9 and TRBJ2-1 gives the full variable domain: DTGVSQNPRHKITKRGQNVTFRCDPISEHNRLYWYRQTLGQGPEFLTYFQNEAQLEKSRLLSDRFSAERPKGSFSTLEIQRTEQGDSAMYLCATRTSGGTEQFFGPGTRLTVL.

The chain links TRBV12-2 to TRBJ1-5; TRBD1, the table's D call, lacks a check against the DNA. TRBV12-2 is noted as a pseudogene. This CDR3 is built from 12 residues. CDR3 sequence: CANPQTNQPQHF. The CDR3 DNA sequence: TGTGCAAATCCGCAAACAAATCAGCCCCAGCATTTT.

The chain carries TRBV14 and TRBJ2-1, with D possibly called TRBD1 or TRBD2 (5 bases each). This CDR3 is 15 amino acids long. Germline V gives CDR1 SGHDN, CDR2 FVKESK. Trimming left V 5 bases short and J 2 bases short, with 13 bases between. CDR3 sequence: CASSSRGRAYNEQFF. CDR3 bases: TGTGCCAGCAGCTCCCGGGGACGCGCCTACAATGAGCAGTTCTTC.

The chain is built from TRBV6-2 or TRBV6-3 and TRBJ1-5; possible D gene TRBD1, 6 bases. V gave up 0 bases and J gave up 3 bases, with 12 bases separating them. The CDR3 has 16 residues. The germline V gene encodes CDR1 MNHEY and CDR2 SVGEGT. The CDR3 DNA reads TGTGCCAGCAGTTACTCGTCCAGGGGCCCCAATCAGCCCCAGCATTTT. Translating it yields CASSYSSRGPNQPQHF.

The chain carries TRBV2 and TRBJ1-5; TRBD1 matches at 12 bases. With 6 bases clipped from V and 4 bases from J, the junction kept 7 bases outside the gene matches. This CDR3 has 16 amino acids. Germline V lookup: CDR1 SNHLY, CDR2 FYNNEI. The CDR3 region has the DNA TGTGCCAGCAGCGGGGACAGGGGGCCGGGGAATCAGCCCCAGCATTTT. It is translated as CASSGDRGPGNQPQHF.

As for this clone: Other DNA sequences from this sample encode an identical CDR3 as well. This chain joins TRBV12-3 or TRBV12-4 and TRBJ1-1, with TRBD1 as a possible D gene (6 bases). The CDR3 contains 13 residues. The germline V and J ends were trimmed by 6 bases and 5 bases, with 13 bases remaining between them. CDR3 nucleotide sequence: TGTGCCAGCAGCCTTACAGGGAGAACTGAAGCTTTCTTT. This encodes CASSLTGRTEAFF.

This rearrangement joins TRBV5-4 to TRBJ1-1; the D gene is possibly TRBD1 (6 bases). The CDR3 runs to 13 residues. CDR1 SGHNT and CDR2 YYREEE come from the germline V gene (reference sequence). With 0 bases removed from V and 11 bases from J, the gap between germline ends came to 14 bases. The CDR3 protein is CASSLAEQGRAFF. Here the CDR3 DNA reads TGTGCCAGCAGCTTGGCCGAACAGGGTCGGGCTTTCTTT.

The rearrangement uses TRBV27 and TRBJ2-3, with no clear D. V was trimmed by 7 bases and J by 1 base, leaving 12 bases between them. The CDR3 is 14 residues long. Per germline, CDR1 MNHEY and CDR2 SMNVEV (reference sequence). Here the CDR3 reads CASTSGYRTDTQYF. As DNA, the CDR3 is TGTGCCAGCACTTCGGGCTATCGCACAGATACGCAGTATTTT.

Here the CDR3 DNA reads TGTGCCAGTAGTGTCCAAAATTATGGCTACACCTTC. Protein sequence: CASSVQNYGYTF. This chain links TRBV19 with TRBJ1-2, with D uncertain. Germline CDR1 LNHDA, CDR2 SQIVND (reference sequence). This CDR3 region has 12 residues. Deletions cut 5 bases from V and 5 bases from J, with 9 bases between.

This chain links TRBV18 with TRBJ1-1; D is unclear. The CDR3 contains 14 residues. The V end was cut by 3 bases, the J end by 3 bases, with 11 bases between. CDR1 and CDR2 (germline): KGHSH, LQKENI. The CDR3 bases are TGTGCCAGCTCACCCCCATACCAGGACACTGAAGCTTTCTTT. This gives the protein CASSPPYQDTEAFF.

This clone came up a few times. The chain is built from TRBV30 and TRBJ1-2; 8 bases map to TRBD1. J lost 6 bases, V lost 5 bases, and 5 bases had no gene match. The germline gives CDR1 GTSNPN, CDR2 SVGIG (reference sequence). The CDR3 consists of 12 residues. The CDR3, as DNA: TGTGCCTGGGGCTCAGGGGGCCATGGCTACACCTTC. Translated, it gives CAWGSGGHGYTF.

This clone was observed a handful of times. The chain links TRBV6-2 or TRBV6-3 to TRBJ1-5; 7 nucleotides agree with TRBD1. Germline CDR1 and CDR2: MNHEY and SVGEGT. The CDR3 spans 16 residues. Trimming cost V 6 bases and J 3 bases; bases outside gene matches: 11. The CDR3 protein is CASSPPETGHNQPQHF. Here the CDR3 DNA reads TGTGCCAGCAGCCCTCCCGAGACAGGGCACAATCAGCCCCAGCATTTT.

The chain is built from TRBV30 and TRBJ2-3; D is undetermined. Germline CDR1 is GTSNPN and CDR2 is SVGIG (reference sequence). The CDR3 sequence is 12 residues long. Between the trimmed V and J ends, which lost 7 bases and 0 bases, there was a span of 8 bases. The CDR3 DNA reads TGTGCCTCCCGGCGAAGCACAGATACGCAGTATTTT. This sequence encodes CASRRSTDTQYF.

Of note for this clone: At one of its ends the junction is not consistent with the germline gene, which may arise from a read error. This chain's CDR3 is CASSVELDSRYQQYF. CDR3 DNA sequence: TGTGCCAGCAGCGTAGAGTTGGACAGTCGCTACCAGCAGTACTTC. This chain uses TRBV9 with TRBJ2-7; maybe TRBD1 (6 bases). Germline V gives CDR1 SGDLS, CDR2 YYNGEE. CDR3 size: 15 residues.

The gene calls are TRBV19 and TRBJ1-4, with D possibly being TRBD1 (5 bases). This CDR3 contains 16 residues. CDR1 is LNHDA, CDR2 SQIVND, per germline (reference sequence). V shed 4 bases and J shed 0 bases, with 12 bases lying between them. The CDR3 coding sequence is TGTGCCAGTAGTACCGGACAATCTGCAACTAATGAAAAACTGTTTTTT. This gives the protein CASSTGQSATNEKLFF.